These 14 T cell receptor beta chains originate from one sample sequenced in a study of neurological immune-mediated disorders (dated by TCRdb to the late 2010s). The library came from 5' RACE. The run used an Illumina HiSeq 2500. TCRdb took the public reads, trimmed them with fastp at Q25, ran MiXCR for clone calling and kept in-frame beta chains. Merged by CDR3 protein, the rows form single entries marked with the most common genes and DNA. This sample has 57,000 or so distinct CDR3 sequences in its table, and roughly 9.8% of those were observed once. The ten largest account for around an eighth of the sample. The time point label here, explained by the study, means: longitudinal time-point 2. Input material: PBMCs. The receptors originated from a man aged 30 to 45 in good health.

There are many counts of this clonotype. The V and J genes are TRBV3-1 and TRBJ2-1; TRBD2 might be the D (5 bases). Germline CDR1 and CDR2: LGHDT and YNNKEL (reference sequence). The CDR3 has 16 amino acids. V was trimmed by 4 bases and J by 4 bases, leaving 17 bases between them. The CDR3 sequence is CASSPHRDTSYNEQFF. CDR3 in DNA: TGTGCCAGCAGCCCGCACCGAGACACTAGTTACAATGAGCAGTTCTTC.

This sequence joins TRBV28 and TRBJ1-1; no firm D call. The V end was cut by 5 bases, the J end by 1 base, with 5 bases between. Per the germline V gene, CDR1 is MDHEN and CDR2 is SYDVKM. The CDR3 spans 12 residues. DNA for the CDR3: TGTGCCAGCAGTCTCGAGAACACTGAAGCTTTCTTT. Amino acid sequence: CASSLENTEAFF.

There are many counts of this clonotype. The CDR3 DNA reads TGTGCCAGCGGGGGTAGAGGAGCGGGAGTTAAAAGCGAGCAGTACTTC. Encoded protein: CASGGRGAGVKSEQYF. The V gene is TRBV28, the J gene TRBJ2-7; 8 nucleotides align to TRBD2. The CDR3 covers 16 residues. Looked up from germline, CDR1 is MDHEN and CDR2 is SYDVKM. V dropped 8 bases and J dropped 6; count of bases not matched to a gene: 18.

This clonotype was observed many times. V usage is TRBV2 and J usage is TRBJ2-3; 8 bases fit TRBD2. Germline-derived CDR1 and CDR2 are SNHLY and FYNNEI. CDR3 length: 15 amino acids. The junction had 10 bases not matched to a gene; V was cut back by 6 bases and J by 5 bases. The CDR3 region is CASRLPAGEVDTQYF. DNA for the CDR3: TGTGCCAGCAGGCTACCAGCGGGAGAGGTAGATACGCAGTATTTT. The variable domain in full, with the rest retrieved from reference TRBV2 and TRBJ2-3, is EPEVTQTPSHQVTQMGQEVILRCVPISNHLYFYWYRQILGQKVEFLVSFYNNEISEKSEIFDDQFSVERPDGSNFTLKIRSTKLEDSAMYFCASRLPAGEVDTQYFGPGTRLTVL.

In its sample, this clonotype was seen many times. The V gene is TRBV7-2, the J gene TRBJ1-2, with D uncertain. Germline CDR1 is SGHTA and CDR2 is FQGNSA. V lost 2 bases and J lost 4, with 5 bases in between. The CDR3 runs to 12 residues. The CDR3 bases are TGTGCCAGCAGCTTAAACAGCTATGGCTACACCTTC. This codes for CASSLNSYGYTF.

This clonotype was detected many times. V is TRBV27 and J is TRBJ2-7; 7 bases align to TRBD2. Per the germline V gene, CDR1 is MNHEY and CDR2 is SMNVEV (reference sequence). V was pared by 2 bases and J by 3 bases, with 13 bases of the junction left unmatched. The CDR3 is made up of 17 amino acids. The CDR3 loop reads CASSLRSSTSAYYEQYF. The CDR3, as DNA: TGTGCCAGCAGTTTACGTTCTAGTACTAGCGCTTACTACGAGCAGTACTTC.

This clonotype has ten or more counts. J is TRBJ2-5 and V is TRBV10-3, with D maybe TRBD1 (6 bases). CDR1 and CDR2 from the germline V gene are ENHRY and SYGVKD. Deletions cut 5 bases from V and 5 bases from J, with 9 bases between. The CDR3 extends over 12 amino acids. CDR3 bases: TGTGCCATCAGTACAACAGGGGAGACCCAGTACTTC. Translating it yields CAISTTGETQYF.

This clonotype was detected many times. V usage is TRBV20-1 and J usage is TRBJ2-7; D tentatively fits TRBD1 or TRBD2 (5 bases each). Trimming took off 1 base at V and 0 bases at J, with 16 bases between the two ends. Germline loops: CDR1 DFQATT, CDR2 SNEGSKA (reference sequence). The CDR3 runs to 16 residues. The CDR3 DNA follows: TGCAGTGCTAGAGCAGGGATCGGGGTGAGCTCCTACGAGCAGTACTTC. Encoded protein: CSARAGIGVSSYEQYF.

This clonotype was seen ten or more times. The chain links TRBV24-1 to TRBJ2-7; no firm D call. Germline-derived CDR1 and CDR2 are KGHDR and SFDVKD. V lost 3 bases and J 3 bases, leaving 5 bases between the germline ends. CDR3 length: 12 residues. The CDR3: CATSDRNYEQYF. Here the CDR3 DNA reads TGTGCCACCAGTGATCGGAACTACGAGCAGTACTTC.

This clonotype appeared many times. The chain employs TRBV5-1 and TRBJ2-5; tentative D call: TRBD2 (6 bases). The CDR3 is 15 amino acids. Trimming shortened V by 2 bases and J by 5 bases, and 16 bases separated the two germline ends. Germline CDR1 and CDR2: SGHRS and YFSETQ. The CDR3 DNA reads TGCGCCAGCAGCTTAGTTCCCGGGGGAAGTGAGACCCAGTACTTC. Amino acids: CASSLVPGGSETQYF.

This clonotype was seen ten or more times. As DNA, the CDR3 is TGCAGTGCTAGGGAGTCGGGCAGCGGGAGGTACGAGCAGTACTTC. Its translation is CSARESGSGRYEQYF. The chain couples TRBV20-1 to TRBJ2-7, with 9 bases lining up with TRBD2. The junction had 10 bases not matched to a gene; V was cut back by 3 bases and J by 4 bases. The CDR3 spans 15 residues. From germline, CDR1 is DFQATT and CDR2 SNEGSKA (reference sequence).

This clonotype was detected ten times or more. The CDR3 reads CASSVYRVAEKLFF. The CDR3, as DNA: TGTGCCAGCAGTGTTTACAGGGTCGCGGAAAAACTGTTTTTT. The V call is TRBV6-1, the J call TRBJ1-4, with a tentative D call TRBD1 (6 bases). The CDR3 runs to 14 residues. Germline V lookup: CDR1 MNHNS, CDR2 SASEGT. V shed 4 bases and J shed 8 bases, with 14 bases lying between them.

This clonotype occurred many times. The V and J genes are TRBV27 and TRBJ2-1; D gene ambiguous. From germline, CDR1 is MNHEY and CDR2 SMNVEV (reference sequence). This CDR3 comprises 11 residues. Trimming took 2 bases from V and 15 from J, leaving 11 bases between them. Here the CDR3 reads CASSLGVFLFF. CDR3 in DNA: TGTGCCAGCAGTTTAGGCGTTTTTCTGTTCTTC.

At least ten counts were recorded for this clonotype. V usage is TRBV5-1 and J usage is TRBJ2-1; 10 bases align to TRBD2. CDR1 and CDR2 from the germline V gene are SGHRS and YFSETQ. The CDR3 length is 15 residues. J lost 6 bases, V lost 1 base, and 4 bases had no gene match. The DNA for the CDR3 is TGCGCCAGCAGCTTGATCCTAGCGGGAGTCAATGAGCAGTTCTTC. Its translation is CASSLILAGVNEQFF.